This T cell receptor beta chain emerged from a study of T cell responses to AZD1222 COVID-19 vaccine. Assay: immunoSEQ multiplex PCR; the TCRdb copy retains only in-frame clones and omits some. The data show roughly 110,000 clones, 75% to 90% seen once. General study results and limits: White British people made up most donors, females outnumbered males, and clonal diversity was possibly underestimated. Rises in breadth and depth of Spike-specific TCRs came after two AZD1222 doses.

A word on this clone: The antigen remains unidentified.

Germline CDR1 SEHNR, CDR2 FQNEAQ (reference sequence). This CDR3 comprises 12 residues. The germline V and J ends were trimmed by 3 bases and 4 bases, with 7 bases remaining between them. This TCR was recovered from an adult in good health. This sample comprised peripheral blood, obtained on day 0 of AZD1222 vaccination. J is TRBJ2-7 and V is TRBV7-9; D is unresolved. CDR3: CASSLVAYEQYF. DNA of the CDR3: TGTGCCAGCAGCTTGGTGGCGTACGAGCAGTACTTC.